Described below is a single T cell receptor beta chain sequence and its context. The sample originates from a study of blood T cell repertoires in COVID-19. Whole-study context: PBMCs, B-cell-depleted T cells, or T cells were the source of the cDNA or gDNA that made up the material.

Germline lookup yields CDR1 LNHNV and CDR2 YYDKDF (reference sequence). V was pared by 8 bases and J by 2 bases, with 3 bases of the junction left unmatched. The CDR3 sequence is 13 residues long. Clones were sequenced by immunoSEQ multiplex PCR, and TCRdb holds only the in-frame ones, with some missing. The table shows 100,000 to 130,000 clones, with approximately 84% occurring only once. The rearrangement uses TRBV15 and TRBJ2-1, with 7 bases fitting TRBD1. This TCR was recovered from a human donor in a cohort sampled during active COVID-19. The sequenced sample was peripheral blood. CDR3 bases: TGTGCCACCCGGGACAGCCCCTACAATGAGCAGTTCTTC. Its protein is CATRDSPYNEQFF.